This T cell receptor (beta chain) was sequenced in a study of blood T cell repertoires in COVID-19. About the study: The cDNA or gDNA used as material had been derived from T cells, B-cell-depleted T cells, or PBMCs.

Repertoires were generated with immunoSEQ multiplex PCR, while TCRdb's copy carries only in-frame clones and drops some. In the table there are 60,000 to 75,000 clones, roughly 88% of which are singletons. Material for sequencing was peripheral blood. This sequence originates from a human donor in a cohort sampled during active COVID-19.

The CDR3 region is CATSRREGGYNEQFF. In nucleotides, the CDR3 is TGTGCCACCAGCCGTCGGGAGGGCGGCTACAATGAGCAGTTCTTC. V usage is TRBV15 and J usage is TRBJ2-1; 8 bases map to TRBD2. The length of the CDR3 is 15 residues. The V segment lost 5 bases and the J segment 3 bases; nucleotides outside the gene matches: 6. In germline, CDR1 is LNHNV, CDR2 YYDKDF (reference sequence).